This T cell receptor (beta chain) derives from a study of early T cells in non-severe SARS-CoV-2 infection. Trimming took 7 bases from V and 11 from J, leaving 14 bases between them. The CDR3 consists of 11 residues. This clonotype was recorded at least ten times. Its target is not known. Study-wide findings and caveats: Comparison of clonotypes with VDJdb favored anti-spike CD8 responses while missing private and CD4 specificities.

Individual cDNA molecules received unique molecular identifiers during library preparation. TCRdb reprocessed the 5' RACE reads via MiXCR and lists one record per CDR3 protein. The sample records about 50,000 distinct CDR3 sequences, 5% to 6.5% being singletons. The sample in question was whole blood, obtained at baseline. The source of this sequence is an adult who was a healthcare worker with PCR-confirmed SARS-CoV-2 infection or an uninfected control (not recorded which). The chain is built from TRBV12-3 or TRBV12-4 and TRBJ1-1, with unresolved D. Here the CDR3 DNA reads TGTGCCAGCACCCCGGACTCTTGGGCTTTCTTT. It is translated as CASTPDSWAFF.